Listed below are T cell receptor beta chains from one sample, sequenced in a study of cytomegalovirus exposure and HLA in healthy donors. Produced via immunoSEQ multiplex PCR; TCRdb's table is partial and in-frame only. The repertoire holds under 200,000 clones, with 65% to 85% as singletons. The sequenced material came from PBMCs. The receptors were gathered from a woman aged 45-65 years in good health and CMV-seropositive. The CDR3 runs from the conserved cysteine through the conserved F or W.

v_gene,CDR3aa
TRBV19,CASSPTTMKSSYEQYF
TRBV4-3,CASSQDRGTRLNEQFF
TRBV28,CASSLQTQPQHF
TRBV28,CASTRGGRGYTF
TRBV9,CASSVYAGTGAHEQYF
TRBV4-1,CASSQGGRGRTGANVLTF
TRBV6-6,CASRSPQVTNEQFF
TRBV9,CASSVGGASTDTQYF
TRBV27,CASSFLVTGTGGRGSPYEQYF
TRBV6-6,CASSFLQGVSNYEQYF
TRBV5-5,CASSLDWLNEQFF
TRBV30,CAWSSTVTGWNSPLHF
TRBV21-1,CASSKWTSRGETQYF
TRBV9,CASSVDRATGELFF